This TCR beta chain was observed in a study of control samples from healthy donors and cancer patients. Data came from immunoSEQ multiplex PCR; TCRdb stores just in-frame clones and leaves some out. The table lists tens of thousands of clones, approximately 89% of them singletons. Germline assignment: CDR1 MDHEN and CDR2 SYDVKM. Unmatched junction bases numbered 3, after V lost 6 bases and J lost 5 bases. The CDR3 has 12 amino acids. This clonotype was obtained from a man in his 60s with colorectal cancer. The sample consisted of PBMCs. This rearrangement joins TRBV28 to TRBJ1-1; the match to TRBD1 covers 7 bases. In DNA, the CDR3 is TGTGCCAGCAGCTCGACAGGGACTGAAGCTTTCTTT. Protein product: CASSSTGTEAFF.